This TCR beta chain was retrieved from a study of T cell clones after liver transplantation. Study details: TCRbeta sequencing after a pre-transplant mixed lymphocyte reaction identified graft-donor-reactive clones, later tracked in post-transplant blood.

On this clone: Its antigen remains unidentified.

Study-level results: The donor-reactive repertoire was only partly measurable in a couple of subjects, lacking donor cells.

Sequencing used immunoSEQ multiplex PCR; TCRdb keeps in-frame clones, though not all of them. The sample has about 71,000 clones, 75% to 85% seen once. The germline V gene has CDR1 MGHDK and CDR2 SYGVNS. Deletions cut 3 bases from V and 2 bases from J, with 5 bases between. The CDR3 has 12 residues. This rearrangement joins TRBV25-1 to TRBJ2-7; D call uncertain. The source is a human patient who received a liver transplant. Some T cells here may be from the graft donor. The sample in question was CD4+ T cells from blood, obtained 12 months after liver transplant. The CDR3: CASSDGPYEQYF. DNA for the CDR3: TGTGCCAGCAGTGACGGACCCTACGAGCAGTACTTC.